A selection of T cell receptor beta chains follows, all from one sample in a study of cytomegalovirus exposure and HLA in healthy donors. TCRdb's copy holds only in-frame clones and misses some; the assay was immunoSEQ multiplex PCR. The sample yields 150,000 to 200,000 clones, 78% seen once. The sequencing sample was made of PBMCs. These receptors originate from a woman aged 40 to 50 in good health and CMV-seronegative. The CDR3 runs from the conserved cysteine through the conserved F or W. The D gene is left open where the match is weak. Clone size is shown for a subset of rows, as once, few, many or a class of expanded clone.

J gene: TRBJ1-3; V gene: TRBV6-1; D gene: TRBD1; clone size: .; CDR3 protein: CASSALLGGAGNTIYF; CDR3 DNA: TGTGCCAGCAGTGCCTTGTTAGGGGGCGCGGGAAACACCATATATTTT
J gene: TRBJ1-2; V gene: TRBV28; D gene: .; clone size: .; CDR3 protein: CASRPATVSVRYTF; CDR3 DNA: TGTGCCAGCAGACCAGCGACGGTCTCGGTGAGGTACACCTTC
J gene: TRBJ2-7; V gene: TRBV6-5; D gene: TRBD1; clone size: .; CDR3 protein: CASSYSTGGSYEQYF; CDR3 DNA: TGTGCCAGCAGTTACTCGACAGGGGGCTCCTACGAGCAGTACTTC
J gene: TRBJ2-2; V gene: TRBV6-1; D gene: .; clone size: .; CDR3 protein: CASSEWGLVSGELFF; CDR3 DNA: TGTGCCAGCAGTGAATGGGGGCTCGTCTCCGGGGAGCTGTTTTTT
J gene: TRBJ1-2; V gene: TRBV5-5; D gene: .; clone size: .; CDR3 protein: CASSETDYGYTF; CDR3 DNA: TGTGCCAGCAGCGAGACAGACTATGGCTACACCTTC
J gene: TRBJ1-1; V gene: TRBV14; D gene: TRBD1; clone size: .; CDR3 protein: CASSQMQGVVNTEAFF; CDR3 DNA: TGTGCCAGCAGCCAAATGCAGGGGGTCGTGAACACTGAAGCTTTCTTT
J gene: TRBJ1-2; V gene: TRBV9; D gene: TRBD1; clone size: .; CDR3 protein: CASSVGRVAIDRVRGYTF; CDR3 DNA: TGTGCCAGCAGCGTAGGGAGAGTCGCCATCGACAGGGTCCGGGGCTACACCTTC
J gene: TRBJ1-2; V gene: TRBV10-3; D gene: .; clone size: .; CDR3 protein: CAISVGENYGYTF; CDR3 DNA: TGTGCCATCAGTGTTGGGGAGAATTATGGCTACACCTTC
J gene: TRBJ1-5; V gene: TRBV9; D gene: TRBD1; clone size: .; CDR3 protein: CASKGGGGQPQHF; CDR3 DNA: TGTGCCAGCAAAGGAGGGGGCGGACAGCCCCAGCATTTT
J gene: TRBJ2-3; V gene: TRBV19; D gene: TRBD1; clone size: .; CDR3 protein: CASSAGTGSTDTQYF; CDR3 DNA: TGTGCCAGTAGTGCAGGGACAGGTAGCACAGATACGCAGTATTTT
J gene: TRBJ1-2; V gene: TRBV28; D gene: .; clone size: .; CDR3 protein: CATLAGIPGYTF; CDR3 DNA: TGTGCCACACTTGCAGGGATTCCTGGCTACACCTTC
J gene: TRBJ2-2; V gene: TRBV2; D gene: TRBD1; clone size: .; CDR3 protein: CASRRDRVGTGELFF; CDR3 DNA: TGTGCCAGCAGACGGGACAGGGTGGGCACCGGGGAGCTGTTTTTT
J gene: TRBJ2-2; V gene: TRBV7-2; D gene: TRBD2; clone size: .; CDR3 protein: CASTPHSGGGGELFF; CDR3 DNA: TGTGCCAGCACCCCGCATAGCGGGGGAGGCGGGGAGCTGTTTTTT
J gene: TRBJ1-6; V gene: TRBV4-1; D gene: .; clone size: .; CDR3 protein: CASSLRQGDNSPLHF; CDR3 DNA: TGCGCCAGCAGCCTTCGGCAGGGCGATAATTCACCCCTCCACTTT
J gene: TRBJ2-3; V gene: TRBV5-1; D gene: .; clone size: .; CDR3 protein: CASSFGQTTDTQYF; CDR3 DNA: TGCGCCAGCAGCTTTGGACAGACCACAGATACGCAGTATTTT
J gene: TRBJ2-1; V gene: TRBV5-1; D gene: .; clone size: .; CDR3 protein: CASSQGESYNEQFF; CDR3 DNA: TGCGCCAGCAGCCAGGGCGAGTCCTACAATGAGCAGTTCTTC
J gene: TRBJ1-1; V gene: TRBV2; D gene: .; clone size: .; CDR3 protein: CASRGDKKNTEAFF; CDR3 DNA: TGTGCCAGCAGAGGGGACAAGAAGAACACTGAAGCTTTCTTT
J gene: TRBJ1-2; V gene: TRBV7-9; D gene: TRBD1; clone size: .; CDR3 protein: CASSSPGQGAKGYTF; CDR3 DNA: TGTGCCAGCAGCTCTCCGGGACAGGGGGCTAAAGGCTACACCTTC
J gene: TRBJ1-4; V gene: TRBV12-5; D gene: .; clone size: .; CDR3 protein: CASGMGVTNEKLFF; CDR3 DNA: TGTGCTAGTGGTATGGGAGTGACTAATGAAAAACTGTTTTTT
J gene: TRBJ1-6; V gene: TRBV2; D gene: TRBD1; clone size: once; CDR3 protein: CASSSRGQGNSPLHF; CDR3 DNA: TGTGCCAGCAGTTCCCGAGGACAGGGGAATTCACCCCTCCACTTT
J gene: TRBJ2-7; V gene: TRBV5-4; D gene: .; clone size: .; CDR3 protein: CASSRWGDEQYF; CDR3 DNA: TGTGCCAGCAGCCGCTGGGGGGACGAGCAGTACTTC
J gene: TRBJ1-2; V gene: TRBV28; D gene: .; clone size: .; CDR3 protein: CASSFRTYGYTF; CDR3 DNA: TGTGCCAGCAGTTTCCGGACTTACGGCTACACCTTC
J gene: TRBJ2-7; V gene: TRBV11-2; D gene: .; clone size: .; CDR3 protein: CASSPWLGGYEQYF; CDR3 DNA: TGTGCCAGCAGCCCCTGGCTGGGGGGCTACGAGCAGTACTTC
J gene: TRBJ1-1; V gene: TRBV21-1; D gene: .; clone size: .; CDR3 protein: CASSKDRAWGDTEAFF; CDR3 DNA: TGTGCCAGCAGCAAGGACAGGGCCTGGGGTGACACTGAAGCTTTCTTT
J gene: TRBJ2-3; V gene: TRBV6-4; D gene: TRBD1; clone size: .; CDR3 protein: CASSPGTGETDTQYF; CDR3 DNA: TGTGCCAGCAGTCCCGGGACAGGGGAAACAGATACGCAGTATTTT
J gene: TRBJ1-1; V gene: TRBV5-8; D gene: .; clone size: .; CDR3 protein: CASSPDLRTGNTEAFF; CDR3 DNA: TGTGCCAGCAGCCCAGACCTTAGAACAGGGAACACTGAAGCTTTCTTT
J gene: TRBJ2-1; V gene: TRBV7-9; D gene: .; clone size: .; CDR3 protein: CASSPFSGSYNEQFF; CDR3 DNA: TGTGCCAGCAGCCCCTTTTCAGGCTCCTACAATGAGCAGTTCTTC
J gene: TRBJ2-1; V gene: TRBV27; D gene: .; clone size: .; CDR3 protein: CASRTKFHPGGAYNEQFF; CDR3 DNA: TGTGCCAGCAGAACGAAATTCCACCCGGGGGGCGCCTACAATGAGCAGTTCTTC